The sequence of this TCR beta chain was determined in a study of breast tumors, draining lymph nodes, adjacent tissues listed by TCRdb under 2016. About the investigation overall: The study compared TCR beta repertoires across tumor, adjacent nontumor tissue and axillary lymph nodes from breast cancer patients. In human breast cancer, the study set out to evaluate how tumor, surrounding tissue and draining lymph node repertoires relate to one another and whether T cells may move between these sites. Broader findings and caveats from the paper: The conclusion that tumor T cells originate in lymph nodes was framed as consistent with a hypothesis rather than directly demonstrated. A scenario in which most tumor T cells derive from the lymph node and then expand within tumor tissue was judged to be consistent with the data. In luminal-like breast cancer, tumor and nontumor tissue repertoires resembled each other significantly more than in basal-like breast cancer. Tumor T-cell repertoires showed less diversity than lymph node repertoires and more diversity than nontumor tissue repertoires, and tumor T-cell repertoires showed preferential V and J gene usage.

Sequences DFQATT (CDR1) and SNEGSKA (CDR2) are obtained from the germline V gene (reference sequence). The CDR3 measures 13 amino acids from cysteine to phenylalanine. The only DNA kept is the CDR3, 39 bases in frame from the first base. As regards this clonotype: The antigen it binds to is not known. It has no much larger one-base neighbor in the sample; base qualities were not kept.

Lymph node samples were obtained from the axillary draining lymph nodes of breast cancer patients. These reads were obtained on an Illumina HiSeq 2000. Multiplex PCR amplification was used to generate the TCR beta chain libraries. High-throughput sequencing was used to analyze the amplified TCR beta chain products. Using fastp at Q25 and MiXCR, TCRdb reprocessed the public reads and kept productive beta chains. Rows are combined by CDR3 protein, so each entry shows the most common genes and DNA. For this sample the table gives about 300,000 distinct CDR3 sequences, of which 30% to 35% were detected only once. The ten most abundant clones make up around 1.1% of the sample.

The origin of this receptor is a female donor with breast cancer. Some clones in this sample may be carry-over from other donors' samples. Recombination connected TRBV20-1 to TRBJ1-3; there is no confident call for the D gene. The sequenced sample consisted of axillary lymph node tissue. The CDR3 loop reads CSVPPGAGNTIYF. The DNA reads as follows: TGCAGCGTCCCCCCAGGAGCTGGAAACACCATATATTTT.